Listed here are 30 T cell receptor beta chains from one sample, sequenced in a study of cytomegalovirus exposure and HLA in healthy donors. This PCR relied on a set of 60 Vbeta primers and 13 Jbeta primers. Only in-frame clones appear in the TCRdb table, and some are missing; sequencing was by immunoSEQ multiplex PCR. Counted here are some 150,000 clones, approximately 80% occurring once; the ten biggest clones make up around a tenth. Sequencing was performed on PBMCs. These receptors all stem from a man between 18 and 29 years old in good health and CMV-seropositive.

The chain joins TRBV4-1 to TRBJ2-5; D is perhaps TRBD2 (7 bases). This CDR3 is 16 amino acids long. From germline, CDR1 is MGHRA and CDR2 YSYEKL. The V and J ends lost 0 bases and 5 bases respectively, with 16 bases between them. CDR3 region: CASSQDRGDISETQYF. The CDR3, as DNA: TGCGCCAGCAGCCAAGACCGGGGGGACATTTCGGAGACCCAGTACTTC.

This chain uses TRBV27 with TRBJ2-5; D may be TRBD2 (7 bases). The CDR3 contains 14 residues. The germline gives CDR1 MNHEY, CDR2 SMNVEV (reference sequence). Trimming left V 7 bases short and J 5 bases short, with 17 bases between. CDR3 nucleotide sequence: TGTGCCAGCACCGACCCCGGGGGGCAGGAGACCCAGTACTTC. It is translated as CASTDPGGQETQYF.

The genes are TRBV11-2 and TRBJ2-7; D is perhaps TRBD2 (7 bases). V lost 3 bases to trimming and J lost 6 bases, with 21 bases between them. The CDR3 covers 16 residues. Germline V gene lookup returns CDR1 SGHAT and CDR2 FQNNGV. For the CDR3, the DNA is TGTGCCAGCAGCTTTCTGGCTGGGGGGGGGCCCTTCGAGCAGTACTTC. Its protein product is CASSFLAGGGPFEQYF.

The chain couples TRBV6-5 to TRBJ1-3; TRBD1 might be the D (6 bases). The V and J ends lost 0 bases and 0 bases respectively, with 9 bases between them. The V gene's germline CDR1 is MNHEY and CDR2 SVGAGI. CDR3 size: 16 residues. CDR3 protein: CASSYSGASSGNTIYF. For the CDR3, the DNA is TGTGCCAGCAGTTACTCGGGGGCAAGCTCTGGAAACACCATATATTTT.

The chain is built from TRBV7-9 and TRBJ1-1, with D possibly TRBD1 on 5 matching bases. CDR3 length: 15 amino acids. The V gene's germline CDR1 is SEHNR and CDR2 FQNEAQ (reference sequence). Trimming cost V 5 bases and J 1 base, with 14 bases left between them. The CDR3 sequence: CASSPTGGENTEAFF. The CDR3 region has the DNA TGTGCCAGCAGCCCGACGGGGGGGGAGAACACTGAAGCTTTCTTT.

V gene TRBV7-2 combines with J gene TRBJ1-2; D gene ambiguous. The germline V gene encodes CDR1 SGHTA and CDR2 FQGNSA. The ends were cut back, 2 bases at V and 5 bases at J, with 9 bases in the middle. This CDR3 is built from 13 residues. The CDR3 spells CASSLNTMYGYTF. CDR3 DNA sequence: TGTGCCAGCAGCTTAAATACAATGTATGGCTACACCTTC.

The chain uses TRBV2 and TRBJ1-2; D call uncertain. V was clipped by 8 bases and J by 2 bases, with 18 bases between them. CDR1 is SNHLY, CDR2 FYNNEI, per germline. The CDR3 has 15 amino acids. The DNA for the CDR3 is TGTGCCAGCTCAGCAAAGAAGGGAGGAAACTATGGCTACACCTTC. Translating gives CASSAKKGGNYGYTF.

This clone has only a few counts. The genes are TRBV7-2 and TRBJ2-5; a weak D match, TRBD2 (5 bases). The V and J ends lost 1 base and 11 bases respectively, with 23 bases between them. The CDR3 has 16 amino acids. The germline V gene has CDR1 SGHTA and CDR2 FQGNSA. The CDR3 protein is CASSLGSGNSAGQQYF. The CDR3 DNA sequence: TGTGCCAGCAGCTTAGGATCCGGGAATAGCGCTGGTCAGCAGTACTTC.

The V and J genes are TRBV2 and TRBJ2-7; D perhaps matches TRBD1 (6 bases). The CDR3 is 14 residues long. CDR1 SNHLY and CDR2 FYNNEI come from the germline V gene. Trimming took off 8 bases at V and 2 bases at J, with 16 bases between the two ends. CDR3 region: CASLAQTGAYEQYF. The CDR3, as DNA: TGTGCCAGCCTGGCTCAGACAGGCGCCTACGAGCAGTACTTC.

This chain uses TRBV6-6 with TRBJ2-1, with 7 nucleotides matching TRBD2. The CDR3 contains 16 residues. Per the germline V gene, CDR1 is MNHNY and CDR2 is SVGAGI (reference sequence). V lost 0 bases and J lost 7; bases outside the gene matches: 9. The CDR3 DNA is TGTGCCAGCAGTTACTCAAGCGGGAACTTCCGGAATGAGCAGTTCTTC. Its translation: CASSYSSGNFRNEQFF.

The chain is built from TRBV2 and TRBJ1-4, with TRBD1 matching over 8 bases. Germline V gene sequence: CDR1 SNHLY, CDR2 FYNNEI. J was trimmed by 6 bases and V by 4 bases; bases with no gene match: 4. This CDR3 contains 14 residues. For the CDR3, the DNA is TGTGCCAGCAGTGCCCGGACAGGGTATGAAAAACTGTTTTTT. Residues: CASSARTGYEKLFF.

The V and J genes are TRBV18 and TRBJ2-2; D uncertain. V was cut by 4 bases and J by 6 bases, with 9 bases left in between. In germline, CDR1 is KGHSH, CDR2 LQKENI. The CDR3 runs to 13 residues. The CDR3 sequence is CASSRNLAGELFF. CDR3 nucleotides: TGTGCCAGCTCACGTAACTTAGCCGGGGAGCTGTTTTTT.

CDR3 bases: TGTGCAAGTCGCCGCCGACTAGCGGGAGGGTCCCTAGCCAAAAACATTCAGTACTTC. Protein: CASRRRLAGGSLAKNIQYF. The rearrangement links TRBV12-2 to TRBJ2-4; the D segment call TRBD2 is taken from the table without a DNA check. TRBV12-2 is given as a pseudogene. The CDR3 consists of 19 residues.

This chain joins TRBV28 and TRBJ2-4; D ambiguous. Germline V gives CDR1 MDHEN, CDR2 SYDVKM. V was shortened by 4 bases and J by 9 bases, with 16 bases between the two germline ends. The length of the CDR3 is 14 residues. The chain's CDR3 is CASSSPTRPSIQYF. In nucleotides, the CDR3 is TGTGCCAGCAGTTCCCCCACTCGTCCCTCCATTCAGTACTTC.

V gene TRBV7-9 combines with J gene TRBJ1-1, with TRBD1 as a possible D gene (5 bases). The length of the CDR3 is 13 residues. V was trimmed by 3 bases and J by 6 bases, leaving 11 bases between them. Germline CDR1 is SEHNR and CDR2 is FQNEAQ (reference sequence). The CDR3 DNA reads as TGTGCCAGCAGCTTTCAGGGTATTGCTGAAGCTTTCTTT. Protein: CASSFQGIAEAFF.

This clone appeared once. The rearrangement joins TRBV30 to TRBJ1-1; the match to TRBD1 covers 10 bases. The ends lost 0 bases at V and 7 bases at J; junction bases unmatched: 8. The CDR3 totals 15 residues. The germline V gene encodes CDR1 GTSNPN and CDR2 SVGIG (reference sequence). This chain's CDR3 is CAWSVGDRGTGEAFF. The CDR3 bases are TGTGCCTGGAGTGTAGGGGACAGGGGAACGGGTGAAGCTTTCTTT. The complete variable domain, with remaining parts taken from reference TRBV30 and TRBJ1-1, reads SQTIHQWPATLVQPVGSPLSLECTVEGTSNPNLYWYRQAAGRGLQLLFYSVGIGQISSEVPQNLSASRPQDRQFILSSKKLLLSDSGFYLCAWSVGDRGTGEAFFGQGTRLTVV.

This chain joins TRBV30 and TRBJ1-2; the D gene is possibly TRBD1 (6 bases). Germline V gives CDR1 GTSNPN, CDR2 SVGIG (reference sequence). V was pared by 3 bases and J by 8 bases, with 16 bases between. This CDR3 is 13 amino acids long. The DNA for the CDR3 is TGTGCCTGGAGGGAGCAGGGGAACCGGGGCTACACCTTC. Its translation: CAWREQGNRGYTF.

This chain links TRBV5-1 with TRBJ2-1; 11 nucleotides align to TRBD2. Germline V gene data show CDR1 as SGHRS and CDR2 as YFSETQ. The CDR3 is 17 residues long. V dropped 2 bases and J dropped 5; count of bases not matched to a gene: 9. CDR3 region: CASSFMSSGRSNNEQFF. The CDR3 nucleotides are TGCGCCAGCAGCTTTATGTCTAGCGGGAGGTCCAACAATGAGCAGTTCTTC.

This clone was recorded a few times. This chain links TRBV30 with TRBJ2-1, with 9 bases lining up with TRBD1. Germline V lookup: CDR1 GTSNPN, CDR2 SVGIG (reference sequence). Losses at the gene ends were 0 bases for V and 5 bases for J; bases not matched to a gene: 5. The CDR3 length is 15 residues. Written as DNA, the CDR3 is TGTGCCTGGAGTGTCTGGGACAGGGCCAACAATGAGCAGTTCTTC. Protein sequence: CAWSVWDRANNEQFF.

The chain couples TRBV5-1 to TRBJ2-5; 14 nucleotides agree with TRBD2. The CDR3 loop spans 16 amino acids. The germline V gene encodes CDR1 SGHRS and CDR2 YFSETQ. With 5 bases clipped from V and 2 bases from J, the junction kept 5 bases outside the gene matches. The CDR3 sequence: CASRRRLAGGQETQYF. The CDR3, as DNA: TGCGCCAGCAGACGACGACTAGCGGGGGGGCAAGAGACCCAGTACTTC.

The CDR3 DNA follows: TGCGCCAGCAGCTTGATGGGCAGGGTAGAGACCCAGTACTTC. It yields the protein CASSLMGRVETQYF. The chain joins TRBV5-1 to TRBJ2-5; a possible D gene is TRBD1 (5 bases). The CDR3 consists of 14 residues. V was pared by 1 base and J by 4 bases, with 11 bases between. Germline V gene lookup returns CDR1 SGHRS and CDR2 YFSETQ.

V is TRBV15 and J is TRBJ2-1; 8 bases are shared with TRBD2. J gave up 8 bases and V 0 bases, and 6 bases lay outside the gene matches. Germline V CDR1 and CDR2: LNHNV, YYDKDF (reference sequence). The CDR3 is made up of 15 amino acids. For the CDR3, the DNA is TGTGCCACCAGCAGAGAGGAGCGGGAGTATTATGAGCAGTTCTTC. Its translation: CATSREEREYYEQFF.

The J gene is TRBJ1-1, the V gene TRBV9, with D perhaps TRBD1 (6 bases). The germline V and J ends were trimmed by 0 bases and 4 bases, with 10 bases remaining between them. Germline loops: CDR1 SGDLS, CDR2 YYNGEE. The CDR3 is 14 residues long. The CDR3 loop is CASSVDRELTEAFF. The DNA for the CDR3 is TGTGCCAGCAGCGTAGACAGGGAGCTCACTGAAGCTTTCTTT.

The chain carries TRBV7-9 and TRBJ2-7, with no clear D. Germline V gene data show CDR1 as SEHNR and CDR2 as FQNEAQ (reference sequence). The CDR3 extends over 14 amino acids. V lost 3 bases to trimming and J lost 5 bases, with 14 bases between them. In DNA form, the CDR3 reads TGTGCCAGCAGCTTTTCCTACAGTTCCGACGAGCAGTACTTC. Encoded protein: CASSFSYSSDEQYF.

This clone was counted once. The V and J genes are TRBV29-1 and TRBJ2-5; the D gene is possibly TRBD2 (6 bases). Per germline, CDR1 SQVTM and CDR2 ANQGSEA. The CDR3 covers 14 residues. V was cut by 6 bases and J by 5 bases, with 19 bases left in between. The DNA of the CDR3 is TGCAGCGTGGGGGACCTAGCGCGTGGCGAGACCCAGTACTTC. Amino acid sequence: CSVGDLARGETQYF.

Notes on this clone: Sequence at one end of the junction differs from germline and may be a read error. This chain connects TRBV18 to TRBJ1-1; unclear D gene. CDR3 size: 13 residues. Per germline, CDR1 KGHSH and CDR2 LQKENI. Here the CDR3 DNA reads TGTGCCAGCTCCCCACCAGCTACCATTGAAGCTTTCTTT. Translation gives CASSPPATIEAFF.

The gene calls are TRBV5-5 and TRBJ1-4, with D possibly being TRBD1 (5 bases). CDR3 length equals 15 residues. CDR1 is SGHKS, CDR2 YYEKEE, per germline (reference sequence). The ends were cut back, 0 bases at V and 2 bases at J, with 8 bases in the middle. In DNA, the CDR3 is TGTGCCAGCAGCTTGGAGGGGTCGACTAATGAAAAACTGTTTTTT. Translating it yields CASSLEGSTNEKLFF.

The gene calls are TRBV5-1 and TRBJ2-2; 11 bases map to TRBD1. CDR1 is SGHRS, CDR2 YFSETQ, per germline. This CDR3 has 18 residues. The trim removed 0 bases at V and 2 bases at J, leaving 6 bases unmatched. The DNA of the CDR3 is TGCGCCAGCAGCTTGGAGCGGACAGGGGGCAGTAACACCGGGGAGCTGTTTTTT. It translates to CASSLERTGGSNTGELFF.

The genes are TRBV27 and TRBJ2-3; D is possibly TRBD1 (6 bases). The germline V gene encodes CDR1 MNHEY and CDR2 SMNVEV (reference sequence). Trimming removed 2 bases from V and 0 bases from J, with 9 bases in between. The CDR3 runs to 15 residues. The CDR3 loop is CASSLATGSTDTQYF. DNA for the CDR3: TGTGCCAGCAGTTTAGCCACAGGGAGCACAGATACGCAGTATTTT.

This chain's CDR3 is CASSFGDRAADTQYF. CDR3 DNA sequence: TGTGCCAGCAGCTTTGGGGACAGGGCTGCAGATACGCAGTATTTT. The chain uses TRBV6-1 and TRBJ2-3; TRBD1 agrees at 9 bases. V shed 6 bases and J 4 bases; nucleotides not matched to a gene: 8. Looked up from germline, CDR1 is MNHNS and CDR2 is SASEGT. The CDR3 totals 15 residues.